The 29 T cell receptor beta chains presented below share a single source sample, sequenced in a study of T cell repertoires in cytomegalovirus infection. The antigens these receptors bind are not known. TCRdb reprocessed the reads with MiXCR, giving one entry per CDR3 protein. The sample has 600,000 to 700,000 distinct CDR3 sequences; 30% to 40% are singletons. Sequenced material: cultured PBMCs, taken from culture after CMV antigen stimulation. These receptors all come from a human donor in good health (CMV status not recorded). Some clones in this sample may be carry-over from other donors' samples.

This clonotype has a single count. This sequence joins TRBV4-1 and TRBJ2-5; D may be TRBD1 (5 bases). Germline assignment: CDR1 MGHRA and CDR2 YSYEKL. The ends were cut back, 0 bases at V and 4 bases at J, with 12 bases in the middle. The CDR3 extends over 15 amino acids. In DNA form, the CDR3 reads TGCGCCAGCAGCCAAGATCTTGACAGCGCAGAGACCCAGTACTTC. This codes for CASSQDLDSAETQYF.

This clonotype showed up many times. The CDR3 reads CASSITPRAGNTIYF. In DNA, the CDR3 is TGTGCCAGCAGTATCACACCCAGGGCTGGAAACACCATATATTTT. The genes are TRBV2 and TRBJ1-3, with D perhaps TRBD1 (5 bases). This CDR3 has 15 residues. Trimming pared 5 bases from V and 2 bases from J, leaving 13 bases between. CDR1 is SNHLY and CDR2 is FYNNEI in the germline V gene.

The gene calls are TRBV11-2 and TRBJ1-3; no clear D. The germline V and J ends were trimmed by 2 bases and 3 bases, with 8 bases remaining between them. This CDR3 comprises 14 residues. The germline V gene encodes CDR1 SGHAT and CDR2 FQNNGV. The CDR3 reads CASSLLGLGNTIYF. As DNA, the CDR3 is TGTGCCAGCAGCTTATTGGGCCTTGGAAACACCATATATTTT.

The rearrangement joins TRBV6-2 or TRBV6-3 to TRBJ2-7, with TRBD2 identical over 9 bases. Trimming removed 6 bases from V and 8 bases from J; junction bases left unmatched: 14. The CDR3 has 15 amino acids. Per germline, CDR1 MNHEY and CDR2 SVGEGT. The CDR3 DNA sequence: TGTGCCAGCAGGCCTCCGGGACTAGCCAGGATCAAGCAGTACTTC. It codes for CASRPPGLARIKQYF.

This clonotype has ten or more counts. The chain combines TRBV7-2 with TRBJ2-7; TRBD2 matches at 7 bases. Germline assignment: CDR1 SGHTA and CDR2 FQGNSA. J was trimmed by 3 bases and V by 4 bases; bases with no gene match: 6. The CDR3 is 14 residues long. The CDR3 region is CASSSGLPIYEQYF. In DNA, the CDR3 is TGTGCCAGCAGCTCGGGACTACCAATCTACGAGCAGTACTTC. Variable domain in full (rest from reference TRBV7-2 and TRBJ2-7): GAGVSQSPSNKVTEKGKDVELRCDPISGHTALYWYRQSLGQGLEFLIYFQGNSAPDKSGLPSDRFSAERTGGSVSTLTIQRTQQEDSAVYLCASSSGLPIYEQYFGPGTRLTVT.

The chain combines TRBV14 with TRBJ2-5; D unclear. Germline loops: CDR1 SGHDN, CDR2 FVKESK. The ends were cut back, 1 base at V and 2 bases at J, with 8 bases in the middle. The CDR3 totals 14 residues. CDR3 nucleotide sequence: TGTGCCAGCAGCCAAGTGCGGCAGCAAGAGACCCAGTACTTC. It is translated as CASSQVRQQETQYF.

This clonotype was counted only a few times. The chain uses TRBV7-2 and TRBJ2-3, with 9 bases that match TRBD2. The germline CDR1 and CDR2 sequences are SGHTA and FQGNSA. CDR3 size: 14 residues. Trimming cost V 7 bases and J 6 bases; bases outside gene matches: 8. Here the CDR3 DNA reads TGTGCCAGCACCAATTGGCGGGGGGGGGATACGCAGTATTTT. Its protein product is CASTNWRGGDTQYF.

The chain recombines TRBV5-5 with TRBJ2-1; the match to TRBD2 covers 9 bases. Trimming removed 0 bases from V and 4 bases from J; junction bases left unmatched: 11. Germline V gene data show CDR1 as SGHKS and CDR2 as YYEKEE (reference sequence). CDR3 length: 18 residues. CDR3 sequence reads: CASSLGISGGGEYNEQFF. Here the CDR3 DNA reads TGTGCCAGCAGCTTGGGGATCTCTGGCGGGGGGGAGTACAATGAGCAGTTCTTC.

The chain uses TRBV2 and TRBJ2-7; D gene uncertain. The V end lost 8 bases, the J end lost 0 bases, and 8 bases lay between the germline ends. The CDR3 has 12 amino acids. Germline CDR1 SNHLY, CDR2 FYNNEI. CDR3 nucleotide sequence: TGTGCCAGCGACGGAGACTCCTACGAGCAGTACTTC. Translated, it gives CASDGDSYEQYF.

This clonotype was found a few times. DNA of the CDR3: TGTGCCAGCAGTGAACAAGGGACTAACACCGGGGAGCTGTTTTTT. Translation: CASSEQGTNTGELFF. This chain joins TRBV2 and TRBJ2-2, with D maybe TRBD2 (6 bases). The germline V and J ends were trimmed by 2 bases and 2 bases, with 9 bases remaining between them. Germline V gene sequence: CDR1 SNHLY, CDR2 FYNNEI. The CDR3 covers 15 residues.

The rearrangement uses TRBV20-1 and TRBJ1-5; no reliable D call. This CDR3 has 14 amino acids. The V gene lost 3 bases and the J gene lost 0 bases, with 9 bases spanning the gap. Germline lookup yields CDR1 DFQATT and CDR2 SNEGSKA (reference sequence). CDR3 DNA sequence: TGCAGTGCTAGGGCAGTCCATAGCAATCAGCCCCAGCATTTT. It encodes CSARAVHSNQPQHF.

The chain links TRBV7-9 to TRBJ2-3; D possibly uses TRBD1 or TRBD2 (6 bases each). Germline CDR1 SEHNR, CDR2 FQNEAQ (reference sequence). The V end was cut by 1 base, the J end by 5 bases, with 16 bases between. This CDR3 spans 16 amino acids. CDR3 in DNA: TGTGCCAGCAGCTTAGGGAGGGGGGCGGGCGAAGATACGCAGTATTTT. It is translated as CASSLGRGAGEDTQYF.

The CDR3 spells CASSAPIGGNEQYF. The CDR3 DNA is TGTGCCAGCAGCGCCCCGATAGGGGGAAACGAGCAGTACTTC. The chain employs TRBV7-9 and TRBJ2-7, with D perhaps TRBD1 (6 bases). V was cut by 5 bases and J by 5 bases, with 16 bases left in between. The CDR3 covers 14 residues. Germline V gene sequence: CDR1 SEHNR, CDR2 FQNEAQ (reference sequence). The whole variable domain, remainder taken from reference TRBV7-9 and TRBJ2-7, is DTGVSQNPRHKITKRGQNVTFRCDPISEHNRLYWYRQTLGQGPEFLTYFQNEAQLEKSRLLSDRFSAERPKGSFSTLEIQRTEQGDSAMYLCASSAPIGGNEQYFGPGTRLTVT.

The chain has TRBV29-1 and TRBJ1-2; no clear D gene. Germline V CDR1 and CDR2: SQVTM, ANQGSEA. Trimming pared 3 bases from V and 4 bases from J, leaving 6 bases between. CDR3 length: 11 residues. The CDR3 DNA reads as TGCAGCGTTGATAACATCTATGGCTACACCTTC. It translates to CSVDNIYGYTF.

As DNA, the CDR3 is TGCAGTGCTAGTAAGGAAGCGAGGGCCTACGAGCAGTACTTC. Protein: CSASKEARAYEQYF. The rearrangement joins TRBV20-1 to TRBJ2-7, with a possible D match to TRBD2 (5 bases). Trimming took 3 bases from V and 2 from J, leaving 14 bases between them. Looked up from germline, CDR1 is DFQATT and CDR2 is SNEGSKA (reference sequence). There are 14 residues in the CDR3.

The sample holds many counts of this clonotype. The V and J genes are TRBV7-2 and TRBJ1-5; D uncertain. Germline CDR1 is SGHTA and CDR2 is FQGNSA. Trimming left V 5 bases short and J 3 bases short, with 11 bases between. The CDR3 runs 14 residues. CDR3 bases: TGTGCCAGCAGCCGGTCAGCAGACAATCAGCCCCAGCATTTT. Translated: CASSRSADNQPQHF.

In this sample, this clonotype turned up a few times. The rearrangement uses TRBV5-1 and TRBJ2-7; TRBD2 matches at 10 bases. The CDR3 extends over 16 amino acids. V lost 4 bases, J lost 7 bases, and 14 bases stayed unmatched. The V gene's germline CDR1 is SGHRS and CDR2 YFSETQ. The CDR3 nucleotides are TGCGCCAGCAGCGCGGGGGGACTAGCGCCCTTTGGAGAGCAGTACTTC. Encoded protein: CASSAGGLAPFGEQYF. The full variable domain, completed using reference TRBV5-1 and TRBJ2-7, is KAGVTQTPRYLIKTRGQQVTLSCSPISGHRSVSWYQQTPGQGLQFLFEYFSETQRNKGNFPGRFSGRQFSNSRSEMNVSTLELGDSALYLCASSAGGLAPFGEQYFGPGTRLTVT.

This clonotype was observed a few times. The rearrangement links TRBV7-6 to TRBJ2-2, with D tentatively TRBD1 or TRBD2 (7 bases each). This CDR3 has 18 amino acids. Germline V gives CDR1 SGHVS, CDR2 FNYEAQ. Trimming took 1 base from V and 1 from J, leaving 16 bases between them. The CDR3 coding sequence is TGTGCCAGCAGCTTAGAGGGAGGGGGCATGCGGAACACCGGGGAGCTGTTTTTT. Translation gives CASSLEGGGMRNTGELFF.

CDR3 DNA: TGTGCCAGCAGGGAAACGACACTGGGTGGGGAGACCCAGTACTTC. Translating it yields CASRETTLGGETQYF. The V gene is TRBV6-6, the J gene TRBJ2-5; the D is unclear. Germline loops: CDR1 MNHNY, CDR2 SVGAGI (reference sequence). The V and J ends lost 6 bases and 5 bases respectively, with 19 bases between them. This CDR3 spans 15 amino acids.

This clonotype was counted a few times. The V call is TRBV2, the J call TRBJ2-1, with TRBD2 as a possible D gene (7 bases). Germline V lookup: CDR1 SNHLY, CDR2 FYNNEI. Trimming removed 8 bases at V and 6 bases at J, with 14 bases between. This CDR3 contains 13 residues. For the CDR3, the DNA is TGTGCCAGCCCTAGCGGAGGGGGCAATGAGCAGTTCTTC. Protein product: CASPSGGGNEQFF.

The chain couples TRBV12-3 or TRBV12-4 to TRBJ2-5; 12 positions agree with TRBD2. J lost 4 bases, V lost 5 bases, and 8 bases had no gene match. The CDR3 contains 16 residues. The DNA for the CDR3 is TGTGCCAGCAGTGCCCAACTAGCGGGGGGTGGAGAGACCCAGTACTTC. The encoded protein is CASSAQLAGGGETQYF.

This clonotype appeared a few times. The rearrangement joins TRBV6-1 to TRBJ1-5, with 7 bases matching TRBD1. The CDR3 extends over 16 amino acids. V dropped 5 bases and J dropped 7; count of bases not matched to a gene: 14. Germline CDR1 and CDR2: MNHNS and SASEGT. This chain's CDR3 is CASSLTGTAGRQPQHF. CDR3 nucleotide sequence: TGTGCCAGCAGTCTGACCGGGACAGCAGGCCGCCAGCCCCAGCATTTT.

This clonotype showed up just a few times. The genes are TRBV12-3 or TRBV12-4 and TRBJ2-1; D possibly corresponds to TRBD1 (6 bases). The CDR3 spans 11 residues. V was cut by 7 bases and J by 9 bases, with 10 bases left in between. The CDR3 loop is CASTRGGEQFF. CDR3 DNA sequence: TGTGCCAGCACCCGAGGGGGTGAGCAGTTCTTC.

The J gene is TRBJ2-7, the V gene TRBV7-2; D could derive from TRBD1 or TRBD2 (5 bases each). Germline CDR1 reads SGHTA; CDR2 reads FQGNSA. V lost 1 base and J lost 7, with 17 bases in between. The length of the CDR3 is 15 residues. The CDR3 protein is CASSLVVGGAKEQYF. The CDR3 DNA follows: TGTGCCAGCAGCTTAGTGGTTGGGGGAGCGAAAGAGCAGTACTTC.

This clonotype was recorded once. The chain joins TRBV12-3 or TRBV12-4 to TRBJ1-1; D gene unclear. CDR3 length equals 14 residues. V gave up 6 bases and J gave up 0 bases, with 11 bases separating them. CDR3 sequence reads: CASSHDGLNTEAFF. The CDR3 coding sequence is TGTGCCAGCAGCCACGACGGATTGAACACTGAAGCTTTCTTT.

The genes are TRBV6-5 and TRBJ2-3, with D maybe TRBD2 (5 bases). Germline-derived CDR1 and CDR2 are MNHEY and SVGAGI. V shed 2 bases and J shed 1 base, with 10 bases lying between them. The CDR3 loop spans 15 amino acids. In DNA form, the CDR3 reads TGTGCCAGCAGTTACACCGGGATTCGCACAGATACGCAGTATTTT. Protein: CASSYTGIRTDTQYF.

This clonotype appeared a few times. The J gene is TRBJ1-4, the V gene TRBV6-1; maybe TRBD1 (5 bases). This CDR3 has 18 residues. Germline V lookup: CDR1 MNHNS, CDR2 SASEGT. Trimming pared 3 bases from V and 8 bases from J, leaving 25 bases between. DNA of the CDR3: TGTGCCAGCAGTGACGGCCGGGACTATTTTATCGTAGCGGAAAAACTGTTTTTT. Translated: CASSDGRDYFIVAEKLFF.

This clonotype appeared a single time. This CDR3 reads CASSFMSGHEQYF. The DNA for the CDR3 is TGTGCCAGCAGCTTTATGTCGGGACACGAGCAGTACTTC. The V and J genes are TRBV7-3 and TRBJ2-7; D is possibly TRBD1 or TRBD2 (5 bases each). Trimming took 3 bases from V and 5 from J, leaving 11 bases between them. Germline V gene data show CDR1 as SGHTA and CDR2 as FQGTGA. The CDR3 runs 13 residues.

This clonotype was seen repeatedly, ten times or more. The J gene is TRBJ2-1, the V gene TRBV7-2, with TRBD2 matching over 11 bases. Trimming took 1 base from V and 4 from J; bases not matched to a gene: 3. The length of the CDR3 is 16 residues. Germline V gives CDR1 SGHTA, CDR2 FQGNSA. CDR3 in DNA: TGTGCCAGCAGCTTAGTGGGGACTAGCGGATACAATGAGCAGTTCTTC. Translation: CASSLVGTSGYNEQFF.